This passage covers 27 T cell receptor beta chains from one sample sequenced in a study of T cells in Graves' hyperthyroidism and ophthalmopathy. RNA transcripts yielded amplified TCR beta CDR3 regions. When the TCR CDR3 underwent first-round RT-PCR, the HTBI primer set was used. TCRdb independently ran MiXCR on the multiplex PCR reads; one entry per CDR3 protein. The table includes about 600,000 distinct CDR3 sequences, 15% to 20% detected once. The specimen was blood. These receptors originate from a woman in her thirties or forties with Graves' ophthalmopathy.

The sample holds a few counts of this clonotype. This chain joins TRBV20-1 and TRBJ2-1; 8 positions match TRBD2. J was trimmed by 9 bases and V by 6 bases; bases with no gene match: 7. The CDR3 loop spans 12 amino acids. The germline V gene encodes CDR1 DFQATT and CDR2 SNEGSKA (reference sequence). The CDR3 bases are TGCAGTGCCCTCGGACTAGCAAGTGAGCAGTTCTTC. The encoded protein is CSALGLASEQFF.

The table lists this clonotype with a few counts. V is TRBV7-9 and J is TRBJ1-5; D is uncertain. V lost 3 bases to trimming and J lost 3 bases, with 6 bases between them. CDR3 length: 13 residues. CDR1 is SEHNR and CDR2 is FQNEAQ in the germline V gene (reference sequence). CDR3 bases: TGTGCCAGCAGCTTGGATTACAATCAGCCCCAGCATTTT. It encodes CASSLDYNQPQHF.

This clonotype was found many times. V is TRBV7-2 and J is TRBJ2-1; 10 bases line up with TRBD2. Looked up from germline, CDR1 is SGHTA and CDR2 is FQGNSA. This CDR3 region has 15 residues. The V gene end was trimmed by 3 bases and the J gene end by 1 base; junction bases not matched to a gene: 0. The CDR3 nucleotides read TGTGCCAGCAGCTTTAGCGGGGGGTCCTACAATGAGCAGTTCTTC. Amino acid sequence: CASSFSGGSYNEQFF.

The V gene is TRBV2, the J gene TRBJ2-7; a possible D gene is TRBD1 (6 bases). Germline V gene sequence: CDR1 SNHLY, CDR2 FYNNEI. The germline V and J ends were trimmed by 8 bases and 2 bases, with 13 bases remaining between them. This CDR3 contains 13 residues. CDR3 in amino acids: CASGRTGPYEQYF. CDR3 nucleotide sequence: TGTGCCAGCGGCAGAACAGGGCCCTACGAGCAGTACTTC.

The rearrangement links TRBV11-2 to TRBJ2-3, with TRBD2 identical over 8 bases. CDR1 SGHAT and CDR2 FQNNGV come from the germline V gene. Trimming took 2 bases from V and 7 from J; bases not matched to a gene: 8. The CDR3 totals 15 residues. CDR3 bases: TGTGCCAGCAGCTTATACGGGGGGGGGGAAAATACGCAGTATTTT. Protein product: CASSLYGGGENTQYF.

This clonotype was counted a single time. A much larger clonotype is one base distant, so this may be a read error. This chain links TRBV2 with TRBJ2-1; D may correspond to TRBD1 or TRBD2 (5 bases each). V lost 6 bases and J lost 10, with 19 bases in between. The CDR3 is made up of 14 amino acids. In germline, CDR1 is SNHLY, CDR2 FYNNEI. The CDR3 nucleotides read TGTGCCAGCAGGACCGGGACCGCTTCCTACGAGCAGTTCTTC. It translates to CASRTGTASYEQFF.

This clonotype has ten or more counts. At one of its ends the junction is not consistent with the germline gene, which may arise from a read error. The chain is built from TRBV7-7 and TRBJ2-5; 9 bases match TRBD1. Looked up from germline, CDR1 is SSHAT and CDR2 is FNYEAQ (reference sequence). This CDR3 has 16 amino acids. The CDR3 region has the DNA TGTGCTAGCAGCTTAGTTGGGACAGGGAAAGGAGAGACCCAGTACTTC. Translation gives CASSLVGTGKGETQYF.

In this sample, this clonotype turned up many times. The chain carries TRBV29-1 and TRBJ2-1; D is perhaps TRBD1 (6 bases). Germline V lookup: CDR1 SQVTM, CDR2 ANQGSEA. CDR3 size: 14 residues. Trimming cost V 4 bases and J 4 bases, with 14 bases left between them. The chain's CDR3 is CSVVVTGRYNEQFF. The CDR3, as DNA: TGCAGCGTTGTCGTTACAGGGCGGTACAATGAGCAGTTCTTC.

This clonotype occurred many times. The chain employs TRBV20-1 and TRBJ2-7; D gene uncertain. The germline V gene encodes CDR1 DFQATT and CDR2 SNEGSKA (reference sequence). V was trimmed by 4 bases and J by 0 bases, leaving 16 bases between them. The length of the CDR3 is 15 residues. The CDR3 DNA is TGCAGTGCTAATGTTCCGGCCCTCACCTCCTACGAGCAGTACTTC. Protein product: CSANVPALTSYEQYF.

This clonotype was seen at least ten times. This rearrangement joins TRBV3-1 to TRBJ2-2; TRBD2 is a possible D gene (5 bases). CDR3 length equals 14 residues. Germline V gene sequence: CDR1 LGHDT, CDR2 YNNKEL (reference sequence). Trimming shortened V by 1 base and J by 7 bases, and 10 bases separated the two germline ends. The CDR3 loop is CASSQAGIGGELFF. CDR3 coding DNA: TGTGCCAGCAGCCAAGCGGGGATTGGCGGGGAGCTGTTTTTT.

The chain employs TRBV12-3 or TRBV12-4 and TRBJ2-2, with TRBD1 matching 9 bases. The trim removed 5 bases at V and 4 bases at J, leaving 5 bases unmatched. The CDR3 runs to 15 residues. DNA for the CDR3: TGTGCCAGCAGTCCGGGACAGGGATTCACCGGGGAGCTGTTTTTT. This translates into CASSPGQGFTGELFF.

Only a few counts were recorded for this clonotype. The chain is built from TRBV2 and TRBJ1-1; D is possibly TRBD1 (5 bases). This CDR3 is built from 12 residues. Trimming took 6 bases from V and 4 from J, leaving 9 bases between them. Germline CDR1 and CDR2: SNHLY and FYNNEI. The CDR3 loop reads CASRGESTEAFF. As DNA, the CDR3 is TGTGCCAGCAGGGGGGAGAGCACTGAAGCTTTCTTT. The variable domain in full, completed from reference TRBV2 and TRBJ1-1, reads EPEVTQTPSHQVTQMGQEVILRCVPISNHLYFYWYRQILGQKVEFLVSFYNNEISEKSEIFDDQFSVERPDGSNFTLKIRSTKLEDSAMYFCASRGESTEAFFGQGTRLTVV.

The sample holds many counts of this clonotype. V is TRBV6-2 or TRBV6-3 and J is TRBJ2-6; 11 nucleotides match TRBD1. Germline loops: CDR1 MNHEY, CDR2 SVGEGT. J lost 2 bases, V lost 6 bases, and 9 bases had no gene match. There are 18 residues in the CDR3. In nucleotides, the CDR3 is TGTGCCAGCAGGCGAACCGGGACAGGGGGAGCTGGGGCCAACGTCCTGACTTTC. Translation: CASRRTGTGGAGANVLTF.

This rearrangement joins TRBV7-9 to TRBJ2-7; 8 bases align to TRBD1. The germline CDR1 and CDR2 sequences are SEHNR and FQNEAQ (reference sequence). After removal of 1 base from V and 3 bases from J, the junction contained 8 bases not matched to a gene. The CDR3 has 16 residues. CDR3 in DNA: TGTGCCAGCAGCTTAGTACCTAAGACAGGGGACTACGAGCAGTACTTC. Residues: CASSLVPKTGDYEQYF.

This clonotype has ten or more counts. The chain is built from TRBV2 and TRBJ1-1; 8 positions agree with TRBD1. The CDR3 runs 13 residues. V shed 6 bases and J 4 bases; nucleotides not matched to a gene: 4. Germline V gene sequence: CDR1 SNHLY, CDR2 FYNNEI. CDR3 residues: CASSRQGITEAFF. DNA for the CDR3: TGTGCCAGCAGCCGACAGGGGATCACTGAAGCTTTCTTT.

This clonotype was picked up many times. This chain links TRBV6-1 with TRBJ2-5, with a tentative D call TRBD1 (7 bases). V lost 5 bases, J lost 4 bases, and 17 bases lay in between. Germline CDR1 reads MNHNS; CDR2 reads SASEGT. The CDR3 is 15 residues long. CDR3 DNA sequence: TGTGCCAGCAGTCGCAGTAACAGGGGAGGAGAGACCCAGTACTTC. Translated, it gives CASSRSNRGGETQYF.

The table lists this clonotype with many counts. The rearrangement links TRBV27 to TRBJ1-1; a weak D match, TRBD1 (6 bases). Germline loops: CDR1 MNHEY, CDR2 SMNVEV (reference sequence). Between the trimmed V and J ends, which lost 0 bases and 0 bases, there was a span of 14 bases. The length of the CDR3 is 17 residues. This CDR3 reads CASSLSSGTHLNTEAFF. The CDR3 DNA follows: TGTGCCAGCAGTTTATCGTCTGGGACACACTTGAACACTGAAGCTTTCTTT.

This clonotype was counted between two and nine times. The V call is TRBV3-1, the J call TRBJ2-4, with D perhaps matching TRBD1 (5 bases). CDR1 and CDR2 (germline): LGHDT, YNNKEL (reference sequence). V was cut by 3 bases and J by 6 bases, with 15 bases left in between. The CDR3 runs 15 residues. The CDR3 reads CASSQGLGDRNIQYF. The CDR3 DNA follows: TGTGCCAGCAGCCAGGGGCTAGGGGATAGAAACATTCAGTACTTC.

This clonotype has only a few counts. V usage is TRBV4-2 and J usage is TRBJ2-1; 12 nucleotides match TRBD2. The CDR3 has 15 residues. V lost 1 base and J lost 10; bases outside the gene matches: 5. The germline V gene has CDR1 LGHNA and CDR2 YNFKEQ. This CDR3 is CASSQGLAGGLEQFF. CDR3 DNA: TGTGCCAGCAGCCAAGGCCTAGCGGGGGGGCTAGAGCAGTTCTTC.

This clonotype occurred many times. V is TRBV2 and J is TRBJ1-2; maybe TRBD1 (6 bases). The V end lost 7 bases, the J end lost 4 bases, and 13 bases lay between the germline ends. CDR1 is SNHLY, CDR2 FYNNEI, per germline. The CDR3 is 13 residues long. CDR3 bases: TGTGCCAGCACTAGTACAGGGCCCTATGGCTACACCTTC. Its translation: CASTSTGPYGYTF.

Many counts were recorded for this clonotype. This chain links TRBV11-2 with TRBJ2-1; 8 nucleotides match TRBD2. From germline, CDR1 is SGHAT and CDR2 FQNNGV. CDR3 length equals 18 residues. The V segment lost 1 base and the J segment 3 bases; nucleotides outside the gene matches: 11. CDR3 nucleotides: TGTGCCAGCAGCTTAGGGAGGGTTACTAGCGGCATCTACAATGAGCAGTTCTTC. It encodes CASSLGRVTSGIYNEQFF.

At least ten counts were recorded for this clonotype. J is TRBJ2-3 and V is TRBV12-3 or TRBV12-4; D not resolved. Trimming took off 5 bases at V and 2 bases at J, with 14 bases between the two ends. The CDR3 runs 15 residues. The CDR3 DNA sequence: TGTGCCAGCAGTCCATCTCTACGGTCCACAGATACGCAGTATTTT. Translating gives CASSPSLRSTDTQYF.

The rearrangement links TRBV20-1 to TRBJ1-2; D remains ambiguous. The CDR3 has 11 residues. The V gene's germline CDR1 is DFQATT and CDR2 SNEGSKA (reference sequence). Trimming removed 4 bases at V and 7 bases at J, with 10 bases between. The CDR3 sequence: CSATGARGYTF. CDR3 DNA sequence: TGCAGTGCTACGGGCGCCCGTGGCTACACCTTC.

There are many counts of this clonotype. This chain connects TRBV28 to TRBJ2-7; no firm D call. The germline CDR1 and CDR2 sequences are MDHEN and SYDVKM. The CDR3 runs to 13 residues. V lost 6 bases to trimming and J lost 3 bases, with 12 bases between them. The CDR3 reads CASSPRALYEQYF. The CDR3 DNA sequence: TGTGCCAGCAGCCCTCGGGCCCTCTACGAGCAGTACTTC.

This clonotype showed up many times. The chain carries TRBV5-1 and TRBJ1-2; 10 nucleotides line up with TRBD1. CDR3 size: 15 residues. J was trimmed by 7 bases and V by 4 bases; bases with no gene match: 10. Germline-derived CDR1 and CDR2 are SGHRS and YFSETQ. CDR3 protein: CASSIGDRGPSGYTF. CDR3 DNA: TGCGCCAGCAGCATTGGGGACAGGGGACCGAGTGGCTACACCTTC.

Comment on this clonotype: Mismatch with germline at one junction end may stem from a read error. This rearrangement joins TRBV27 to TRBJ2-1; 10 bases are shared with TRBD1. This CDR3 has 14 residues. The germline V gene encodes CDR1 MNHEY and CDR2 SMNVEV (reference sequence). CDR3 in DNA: TGTGCCAGCGTCCCGGGACAGGGGTACAATAAGCAGTTCTTC. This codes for CASVPGQGYNKQFF.

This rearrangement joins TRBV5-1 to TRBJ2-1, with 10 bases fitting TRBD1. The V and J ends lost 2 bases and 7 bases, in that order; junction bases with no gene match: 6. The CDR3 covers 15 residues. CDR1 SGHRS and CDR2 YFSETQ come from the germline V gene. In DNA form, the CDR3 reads TGCGCCAGCAGCTTTGGGTGGGACAGGGGAAATGAGCAGTTCTTC. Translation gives CASSFGWDRGNEQFF.